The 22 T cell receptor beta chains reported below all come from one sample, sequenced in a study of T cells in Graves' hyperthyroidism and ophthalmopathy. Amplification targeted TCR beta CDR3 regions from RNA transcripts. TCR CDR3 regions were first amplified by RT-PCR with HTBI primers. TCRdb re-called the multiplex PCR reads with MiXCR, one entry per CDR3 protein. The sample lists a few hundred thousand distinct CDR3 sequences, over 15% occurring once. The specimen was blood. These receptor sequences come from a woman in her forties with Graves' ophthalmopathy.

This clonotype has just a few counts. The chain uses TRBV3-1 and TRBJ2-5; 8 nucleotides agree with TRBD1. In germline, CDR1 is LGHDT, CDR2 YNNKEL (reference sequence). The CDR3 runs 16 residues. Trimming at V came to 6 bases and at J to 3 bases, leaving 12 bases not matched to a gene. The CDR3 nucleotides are TGTGCCAGCAGGTCCTCCGGGACAGGAGGCGAAGAGACCCAGTACTTC. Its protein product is CASRSSGTGGEETQYF.

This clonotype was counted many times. The CDR3 region has the DNA TGTGCCATCAGGGATCAGCCTGATCAGCCCCAGCATTTT. Translating gives CAIRDQPDQPQHF. The V call is TRBV10-3, the J call TRBJ1-5; D not certain. Trimming removed 6 bases from V and 5 bases from J, with 11 bases in between. The CDR3 loop spans 13 amino acids. CDR1 is ENHRY, CDR2 SYGVKD, per germline.

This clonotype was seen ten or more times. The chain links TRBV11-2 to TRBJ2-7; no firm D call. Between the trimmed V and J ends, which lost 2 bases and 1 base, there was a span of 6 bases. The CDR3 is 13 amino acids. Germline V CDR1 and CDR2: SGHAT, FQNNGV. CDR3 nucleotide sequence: TGTGCCAGCAGCTTAACACTATCCTACGAGCAGTACTTC. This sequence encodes CASSLTLSYEQYF.

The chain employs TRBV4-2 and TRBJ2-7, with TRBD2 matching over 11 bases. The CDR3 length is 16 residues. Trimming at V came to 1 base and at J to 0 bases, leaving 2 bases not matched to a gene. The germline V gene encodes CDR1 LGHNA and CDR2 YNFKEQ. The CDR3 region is CASSQGLAGGSYEQYF. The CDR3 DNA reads TGTGCCAGCAGCCAAGGCCTAGCGGGGGGCTCCTACGAGCAGTACTTC.

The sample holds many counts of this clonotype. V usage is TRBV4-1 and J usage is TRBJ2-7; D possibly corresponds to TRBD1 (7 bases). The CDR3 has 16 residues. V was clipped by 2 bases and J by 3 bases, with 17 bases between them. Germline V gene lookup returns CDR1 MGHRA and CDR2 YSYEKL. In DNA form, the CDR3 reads TGCGCCAGCAGCCAACATAGCTCAGGGGGAGGCTACGAGCAGTACTTC. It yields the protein CASSQHSSGGGYEQYF.

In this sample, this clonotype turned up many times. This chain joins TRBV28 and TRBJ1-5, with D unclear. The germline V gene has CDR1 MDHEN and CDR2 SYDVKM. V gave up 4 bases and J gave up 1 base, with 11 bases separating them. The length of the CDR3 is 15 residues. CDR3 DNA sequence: TGTGCCAGCAGTTGGTCTGGCTACAGCAATCAGCCCCAGCATTTT. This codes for CASSWSGYSNQPQHF.

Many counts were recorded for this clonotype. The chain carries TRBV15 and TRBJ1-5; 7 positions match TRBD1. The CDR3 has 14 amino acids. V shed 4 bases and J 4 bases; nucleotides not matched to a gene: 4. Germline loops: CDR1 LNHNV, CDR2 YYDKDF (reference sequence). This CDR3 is CATSKDRVNQPQHF. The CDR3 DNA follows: TGTGCCACCAGCAAAGACAGGGTGAATCAGCCCCAGCATTTT.

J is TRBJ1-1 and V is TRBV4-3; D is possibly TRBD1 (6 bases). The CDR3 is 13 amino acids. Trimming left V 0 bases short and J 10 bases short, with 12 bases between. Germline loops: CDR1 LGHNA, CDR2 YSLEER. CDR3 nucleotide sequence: TGCGCCAGCAGCCAAGATAGGCAGGGGCGAGCTTTCTTT. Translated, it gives CASSQDRQGRAFF.

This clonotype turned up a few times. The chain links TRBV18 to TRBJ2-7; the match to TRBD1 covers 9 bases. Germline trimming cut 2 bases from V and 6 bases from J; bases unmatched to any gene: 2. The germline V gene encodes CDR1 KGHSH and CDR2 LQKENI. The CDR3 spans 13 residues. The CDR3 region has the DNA TGTGCCAGCTCACCAGGGACAGGGCCCGAGCAGTACTTC. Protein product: CASSPGTGPEQYF.

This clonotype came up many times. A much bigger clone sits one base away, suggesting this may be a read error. In DNA, the CDR3 is TGTGCCAGCAGTCACCCCCCGAACACTGAAGCTTTCTTT. This gives the protein CASSHPPNTEAFF. The chain joins TRBV6-2 or TRBV6-3 to TRBJ1-1, with D uncertain. The CDR3 extends over 13 amino acids. Germline CDR1 is MNHEY and CDR2 is SVGEGT. With 5 bases removed from V and 1 base from J, the gap between germline ends came to 8 bases.

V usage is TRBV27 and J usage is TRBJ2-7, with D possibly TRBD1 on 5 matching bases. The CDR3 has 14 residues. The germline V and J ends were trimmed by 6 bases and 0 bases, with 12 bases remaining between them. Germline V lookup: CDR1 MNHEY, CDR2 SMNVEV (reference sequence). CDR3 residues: CASSLDRRSYEQYF. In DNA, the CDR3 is TGTGCCAGCAGCCTTGACAGACGCTCCTACGAGCAGTACTTC.

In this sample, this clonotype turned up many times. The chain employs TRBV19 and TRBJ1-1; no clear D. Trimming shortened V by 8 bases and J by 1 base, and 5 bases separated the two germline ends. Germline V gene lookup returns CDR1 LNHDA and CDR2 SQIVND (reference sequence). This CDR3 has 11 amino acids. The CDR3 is CASPRNTEAFF. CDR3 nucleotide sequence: TGTGCCAGTCCCCGGAACACTGAAGCTTTCTTT.

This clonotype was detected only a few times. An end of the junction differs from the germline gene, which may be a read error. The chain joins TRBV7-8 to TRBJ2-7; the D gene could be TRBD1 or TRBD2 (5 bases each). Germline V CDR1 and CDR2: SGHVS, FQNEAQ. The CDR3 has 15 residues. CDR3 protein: CVSSLLYEGTDEQYF. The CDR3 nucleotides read TGTGTCAGCAGCTTACTTTATGAGGGGACCGACGAGCAGTACTTC.

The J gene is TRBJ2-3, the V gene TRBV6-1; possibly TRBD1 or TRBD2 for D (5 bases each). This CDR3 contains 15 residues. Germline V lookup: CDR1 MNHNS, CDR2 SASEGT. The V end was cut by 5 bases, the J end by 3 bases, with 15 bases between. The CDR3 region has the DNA TGTGCCAGCAGTCCGGGACCGACTTCAACAGATACGCAGTATTTT. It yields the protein CASSPGPTSTDTQYF.

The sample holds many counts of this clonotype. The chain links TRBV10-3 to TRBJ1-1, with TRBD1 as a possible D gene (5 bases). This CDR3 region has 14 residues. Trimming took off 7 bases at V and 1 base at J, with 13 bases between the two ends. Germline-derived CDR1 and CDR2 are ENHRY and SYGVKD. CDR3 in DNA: TGTGCCATCAATGTAGGGGAACCGAACACTGAAGCTTTCTTT. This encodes CAINVGEPNTEAFF.

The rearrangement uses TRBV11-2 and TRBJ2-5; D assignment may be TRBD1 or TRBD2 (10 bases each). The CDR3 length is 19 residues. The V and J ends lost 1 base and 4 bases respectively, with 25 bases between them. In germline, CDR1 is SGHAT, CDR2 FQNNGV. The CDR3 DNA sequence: TGTGCCAGCAGCTTAGGGGGACAGGGGCTAGCGGGAGTACTAGAGACCCAGTACTTC. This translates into CASSLGGQGLAGVLETQYF.

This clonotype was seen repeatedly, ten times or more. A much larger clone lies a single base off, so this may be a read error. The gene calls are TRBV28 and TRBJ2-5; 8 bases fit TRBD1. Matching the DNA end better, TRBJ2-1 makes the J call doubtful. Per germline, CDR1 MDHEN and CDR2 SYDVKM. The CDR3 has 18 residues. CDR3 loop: CASRPLGGRGLLGETQFF. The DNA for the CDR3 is TGTGCCAGCAGACCTCTTGGAGGCAGGGGGCTCCTAGGAGAGACCCAGTTCTTC.

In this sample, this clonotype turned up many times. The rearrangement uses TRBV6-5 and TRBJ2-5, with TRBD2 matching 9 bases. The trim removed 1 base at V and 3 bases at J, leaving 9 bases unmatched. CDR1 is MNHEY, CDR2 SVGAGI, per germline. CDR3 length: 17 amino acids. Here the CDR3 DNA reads TGTGCCAGCAGTTACTTGGGTACTAGCGGGTATGAAGAGACCCAGTACTTC. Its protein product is CASSYLGTSGYEETQYF.

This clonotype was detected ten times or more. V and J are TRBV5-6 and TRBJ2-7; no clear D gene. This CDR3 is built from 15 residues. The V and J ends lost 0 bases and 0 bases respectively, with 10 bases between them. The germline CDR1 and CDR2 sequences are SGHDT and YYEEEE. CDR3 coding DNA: TGTGCCAGCAGCTTGGGACTCATCGACTCCTACGAGCAGTACTTC. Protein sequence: CASSLGLIDSYEQYF.

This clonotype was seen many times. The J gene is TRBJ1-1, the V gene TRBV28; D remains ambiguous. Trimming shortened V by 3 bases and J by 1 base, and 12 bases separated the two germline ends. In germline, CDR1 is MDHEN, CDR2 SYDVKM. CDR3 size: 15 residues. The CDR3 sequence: CASSFWRAPNTEAFF. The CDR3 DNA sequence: TGTGCCAGCAGTTTTTGGCGCGCTCCGAACACTGAAGCTTTCTTT.

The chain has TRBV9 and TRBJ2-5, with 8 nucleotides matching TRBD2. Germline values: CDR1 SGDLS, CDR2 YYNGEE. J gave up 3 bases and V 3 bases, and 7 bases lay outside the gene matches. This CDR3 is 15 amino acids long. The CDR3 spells CASSAHGRVEETQYF. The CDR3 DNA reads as TGTGCCAGCAGCGCACACGGGAGGGTGGAAGAGACCCAGTACTTC.

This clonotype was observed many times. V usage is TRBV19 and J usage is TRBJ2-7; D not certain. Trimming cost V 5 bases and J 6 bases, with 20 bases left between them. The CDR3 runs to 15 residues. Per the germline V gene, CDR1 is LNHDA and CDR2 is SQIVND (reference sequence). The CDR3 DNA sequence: TGTGCCAGTAGTGCCTATTCCTCTAGTTGGGTCGAGCAGTACTTC. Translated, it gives CASSAYSSSWVEQYF.